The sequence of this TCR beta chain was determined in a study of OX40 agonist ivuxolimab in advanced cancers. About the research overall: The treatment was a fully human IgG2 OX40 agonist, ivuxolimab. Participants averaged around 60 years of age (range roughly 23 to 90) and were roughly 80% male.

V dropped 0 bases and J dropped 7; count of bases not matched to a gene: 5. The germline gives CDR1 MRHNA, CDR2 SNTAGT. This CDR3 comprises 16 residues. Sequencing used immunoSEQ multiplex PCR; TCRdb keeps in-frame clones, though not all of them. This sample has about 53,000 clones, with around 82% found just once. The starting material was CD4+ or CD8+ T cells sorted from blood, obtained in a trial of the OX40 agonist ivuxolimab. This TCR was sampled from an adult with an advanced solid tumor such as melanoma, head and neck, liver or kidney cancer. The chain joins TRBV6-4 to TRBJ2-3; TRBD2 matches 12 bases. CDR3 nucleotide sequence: TGTGCCAGCAGTGACTCAGAACTAGCGGGAGGAAATACGCAGTATTTT. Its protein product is CASSDSELAGGNTQYF.